This is a list of T cell receptor beta chains from one sample in a study of identical twins' blood T cells. MiXCR, applied by TCRdb to the 5' RACE reads, yields one record per CDR3 protein. This table has 350,000 to 450,000 distinct CDR3 sequences, under 30% appearing once. Material for sequencing was PBMCs. The receptor source for this set is a woman aged 18 to 50 in good health. Both conserved end residues are part of each CDR3. A D gene is named only where the DNA matches it firmly. For some rows the clone size is stated as once, few or many, or as a class when expanded; others skip it.

abundance,d_gene,j_gene,v_gene,CDR3aa,CDR3nt
NA,NA,TRBJ1-5,TRBV20-1,CSARGQTRDQPQHF,TGCAGTGCTAGAGGCCAAACTAGAGATCAGCCCCAGCATTTT
NA,TRBD1,TRBJ1-3,TRBV9,CASCVDRGDTIYF,TGTGCCAGCTGCGTGGACAGGGGGGACACCATATATTTT
NA,NA,TRBJ1-1,TRBV18,CASSPGGFSTEAFF,TGTGCCAGCTCACCGGGTGGATTTAGCACTGAAGCTTTCTTT
many,NA,TRBJ1-6,TRBV6-1,CASEGPIDGSSPLHF,TGTGCCAGCGAGGGGCCCATTGATGGAAGCTCACCCCTCCACTTT
NA,TRBD2,TRBJ2-7,TRBV20-1,CSALYIAGDSYEQYF,TGCAGTGCTCTCTATATAGCGGGGGATTCCTACGAGCAGTACTTC
NA,TRBD2,TRBJ2-1,TRBV5-1,CASSLGTSGTYNEQFF,TGCGCCAGCAGCCTGGGGACTAGCGGGACCTACAATGAGCAGTTCTTC
NA,NA,TRBJ1-2,TRBV5-4,CAISLRVTNYGYTF,TGTGCCATCAGCTTGAGGGTCACCAACTATGGCTACACCTTC
NA,TRBD1,TRBJ1-1,TRBV20-1,CSATGPYTEAFF,TGCAGTGCGACAGGGCCGTACACTGAAGCTTTCTTT
few,NA,TRBJ2-1,TRBV29-1,CSGVTNEQFF,TGCAGCGGGGTTACAAATGAGCAGTTCTTC
many,TRBD2,TRBJ2-2,TRBV10-3,CAISEGTRHGELFF,TGTGCCATCAGTGAAGGGACTAGACACGGGGAGCTGTTTTTT
few,NA,TRBJ1-5,TRBV12-3/TRBV12-4,CASSFNVVSNQPQHF,TGTGCCAGCAGTTTCAATGTAGTTAGCAATCAGCCCCAGCATTTT
few,NA,TRBJ2-5,TRBV25-1,CASSESLALQETQYF,TGTGCCAGCAGTGAATCACTAGCACTCCAAGAGACCCAGTACTTC
NA,TRBD2,TRBJ2-1,TRBV4-3,CASSQVGRSDEQFF,TGCGCCAGCAGCCAAGTCGGGAGGTCTGATGAGCAGTTCTTC
few,NA,TRBJ1-6,TRBV20-1,CSAREVWGNSPLHF,TGCAGTGCTAGAGAGGTCTGGGGAAATTCACCCCTCCACTTT
few,NA,TRBJ2-2,TRBV10-3,CAIKDLANTGELFF,TGTGCCATCAAGGACCTTGCGAACACCGGGGAGCTGTTTTTT
NA,NA,TRBJ1-1,TRBV27,CASSLSADTEAFF,TGTGCCAGCAGTTTATCGGCGGACACTGAAGCTTTCTTT
NA,NA,TRBJ2-1,TRBV20-1,CSARDPASSYNEQFF,TGCAGTGCTAGAGATCCGGCGAGCTCCTACAATGAGCAGTTCTTC
NA,NA,TRBJ1-4,TRBV20-1,CSALGPFGEKLFF,TGCAGTGCTTTAGGACCGTTCGGGGAAAAACTGTTTTTT
NA,NA,TRBJ1-1,TRBV7-9,CASRWGFPNTEAFF,TGTGCCAGCAGATGGGGTTTCCCGAACACTGAAGCTTTCTTT
few,NA,TRBJ1-1,TRBV7-9,CASSLAGYRGTEAFF,TGTGCCAGCAGCTTAGCGGGATACCGGGGCACTGAAGCTTTCTTT